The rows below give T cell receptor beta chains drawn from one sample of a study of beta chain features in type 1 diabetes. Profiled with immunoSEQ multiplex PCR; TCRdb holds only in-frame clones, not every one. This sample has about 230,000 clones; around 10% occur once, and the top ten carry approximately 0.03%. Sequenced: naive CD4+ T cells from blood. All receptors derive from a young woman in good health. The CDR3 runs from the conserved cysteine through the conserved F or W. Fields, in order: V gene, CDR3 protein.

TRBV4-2	CASSRLAGGSYNEQFF
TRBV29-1	CSVDMGPGGYTF
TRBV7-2	CASSRQGFYEQYF
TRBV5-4	CASSSSGVYEQYF
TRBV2	CASRQTQGHSPLHF
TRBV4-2	CASSRGLADNEQFF
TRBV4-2	CASRGARRNTEAFF
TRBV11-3	CASSGQGSGEQYF
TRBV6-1	CASSEGASGYYNEQFF
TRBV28	CASGPMREQFF
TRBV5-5	CASSGGTGPNTEAFF
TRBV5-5	CASRTGAGGPRETQYF
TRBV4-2	CASSQGPQGNTEAFF
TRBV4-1	CASSQVEDSYQPQHF
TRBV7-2	CASSSGVASNQPQHF
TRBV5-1	CASSLIADSYEQYF
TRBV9	CASSVVGGVSGNTIYF
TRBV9	CASSVAGTSTDTQYF
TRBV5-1	CASSFGLAGGNEQFF
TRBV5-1	CASSLRQGLYEQYF